This TCR beta chain is drawn from a study of beta chain features in type 1 diabetes. Regarding the study as a whole: The question left open here concerned HLA type influencing TCRB rearrangement.

Of the isolated RNA, all was reverse transcribed, and so the sequenced material was expressed TCRB transcripts. Sequenced by immunoSEQ multiplex PCR; TCRdb stores in-frame clones only, minus some. The data contain approximately 250,000 clones, roughly 9.6% of them singletons. Comment on this clone: Its antigen is unknown.

Sequenced material: naive CD4+ T cells from blood. The clonotype comes from a woman aged 18-29 years in good health.

In DNA, the CDR3 is TGCGCCAGCAGCCAAGAGAGGGGCGGGAGGGAAGCTTTCTTT. Its protein is CASSQERGGREAFF. The rearrangement joins TRBV4-1 to TRBJ1-1, with D possibly TRBD1 on 5 matching bases. V lost 0 bases to trimming and J lost 8 bases, with 13 bases between them. Germline V CDR1 and CDR2: MGHRA, YSYEKL. This CDR3 contains 14 residues.